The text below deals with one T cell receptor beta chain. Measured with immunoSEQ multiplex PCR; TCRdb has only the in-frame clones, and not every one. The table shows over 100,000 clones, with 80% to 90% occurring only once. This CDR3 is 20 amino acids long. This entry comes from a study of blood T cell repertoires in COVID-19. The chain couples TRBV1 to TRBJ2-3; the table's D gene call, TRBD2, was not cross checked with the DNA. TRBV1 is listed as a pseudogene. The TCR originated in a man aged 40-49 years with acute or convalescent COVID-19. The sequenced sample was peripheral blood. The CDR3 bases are TGCACCAGCAGCCTCACGGATAGCGGGGACGGGCCCCTTCCGTCAGATACGCAGTATTTT. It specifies CTSSLTDSGDGPLPSDTQYF.